Listed here are 7 T cell receptor beta chains from one sample, sequenced in a study of beta chain features in type 1 diabetes. Investigators reverse transcribed all isolated RNA, so they sequenced expressed TCRB transcripts. Using immunoSEQ multiplex PCR, the repertoire was profiled, and TCRdb retains in-frame clones only, with some absent. The sample shows some 220,000 clones, roughly a tenth of them seen only once. The sequencing sample was made of central memory CD4+ T cells from blood. All receptors come from a man in his late teens or twenties in good health.

In its sample, this clone was seen a few times. Other DNA sequences in the same sample also yield this CDR3. The chain is built from TRBV30 and TRBJ2-2; TRBD1 might be the D (5 bases). This CDR3 has 14 residues. V lost 3 bases and J lost 0, with 8 bases in between. Germline values: CDR1 GTSNPN, CDR2 SVGIG (reference sequence). The CDR3 here is CAWRGPANTGELFF. The CDR3 nucleotides are TGTGCCTGGAGGGGGCCCGCGAACACCGGGGAGCTGTTTTTT.

The chain couples TRBV27 to TRBJ2-5, with 7 nucleotides matching TRBD1. Near its end, the DNA agrees better with TRBJ2-7, so the J call may be wrong. Germline V gives CDR1 MNHEY, CDR2 SMNVEV (reference sequence). The CDR3 consists of 16 residues. In DNA form, the CDR3 reads TGTGCCAGCAGTTTATTTCCTCCGACAGGGCCCTACGAGCAGTACTTC. Protein product: CASSLFPPTGPYEQYF.

This clone was observed at least ten times. Distinct nucleotide sequences in the sample also encode this CDR3. The chain couples TRBV7-9 to TRBJ2-1, with D possibly TRBD2 on 6 matching bases. V was cut by 3 bases and J by 4 bases, with 7 bases left in between. The germline V gene encodes CDR1 SEHNR and CDR2 FQNEAQ (reference sequence). The CDR3 covers 13 residues. CDR3 DNA: TGTGCCAGCAGCTTTGGGGGGTACAATGAGCAGTTCTTC. Translation: CASSFGGYNEQFF.

CDR3 residues: CASGQGMTEAFF. CDR3 DNA: TGTGCCAGCGGACAGGGGATGACTGAAGCTTTCTTT. V gene TRBV18 combines with J gene TRBJ1-1; 9 nucleotides line up with TRBD1. The CDR3 consists of 12 residues. The trim removed 8 bases at V and 5 bases at J, leaving 3 bases unmatched. Per germline, CDR1 KGHSH and CDR2 LQKENI.

The chain links TRBV5-1 to TRBJ1-1; possibly TRBD1 for D (6 bases). Germline V CDR1 and CDR2: SGHRS, YFSETQ. Trimming shortened V by 4 bases and J by 4 bases, and 17 bases separated the two germline ends. This CDR3 has 15 residues. The CDR3 is CASSILQGGSTEAFF. In DNA, the CDR3 is TGCGCCAGCAGCATACTACAGGGAGGGAGCACTGAAGCTTTCTTT.

This chain joins TRBV7-8 and TRBJ2-1, with 10 bases identical to TRBD2. CDR3 size: 15 residues. Per germline, CDR1 SGHVS and CDR2 FQNEAQ. Trimming took 3 bases from V and 7 from J; bases not matched to a gene: 6. CDR3 sequence: CASSFETSGLNEQFF. CDR3 DNA: TGTGCCAGCAGCTTCGAGACTAGCGGGCTTAATGAGCAGTTCTTC.

This clone has just a few counts. The genes are TRBV7-2 and TRBJ1-5; D perhaps matches TRBD1 (6 bases). Looked up from germline, CDR1 is SGHTA and CDR2 is FQGNSA. This CDR3 contains 13 residues. Trimming removed 1 base from V and 7 bases from J, with 8 bases in between. The CDR3 DNA sequence: TGTGCCAGCAGCTTAGTAGGGGGACAGCCCCAGCATTTT. As protein: CASSLVGGQPQHF.